A single sample is the source of the 30 T cell receptor beta chains below, sequenced in a study of cytomegalovirus exposure and HLA in healthy donors. It was with 60 Vbeta and 13 Jbeta primers that the PCR ran. Libraries were prepared by immunoSEQ multiplex PCR; TCRdb keeps only in-frame clonotypes and omits some of them. The sample holds about 160,000 clones. The sample comprised PBMCs. These receptors were taken from a woman aged 55-70 years in good health and CMV-seronegative.

J is TRBJ1-1 and V is TRBV5-8; D not certain. Between the trimmed V and J ends, which lost 0 bases and 1 base, there was a span of 4 bases. The germline V gene encodes CDR1 SGHTS and CDR2 YDEGEE. The CDR3 extends over 13 amino acids. The CDR3 DNA is TGTGCCAGCAGCTTGGTGCGGAACACTGAAGCTTTCTTT. This encodes CASSLVRNTEAFF.

The chain is built from TRBV5-1 and TRBJ2-7; perhaps TRBD1 as D (7 bases). The CDR3 totals 14 residues. Germline V gene lookup returns CDR1 SGHRS and CDR2 YFSETQ. Trimming removed 2 bases at V and 5 bases at J, with 14 bases between. The CDR3 coding sequence is TGCGCCAGCAGCTTATCAGGGGGGAGTAACGAGCAGTACTTC. Translation gives CASSLSGGSNEQYF. The whole variable domain, filled in from reference TRBV5-1 and TRBJ2-7, reads KAGVTQTPRYLIKTRGQQVTLSCSPISGHRSVSWYQQTPGQGLQFLFEYFSETQRNKGNFPGRFSGRQFSNSRSEMNVSTLELGDSALYLCASSLSGGSNEQYFGPGTRLTVT.

The chain joins TRBV7-8 to TRBJ2-3, with TRBD1 as a possible D gene (5 bases). Trimming shortened V by 6 bases and J by 0 bases, and 19 bases separated the two germline ends. The CDR3 runs to 17 residues. Germline CDR1 SGHVS, CDR2 FQNEAQ. The CDR3: CASSRKPQGSSTDTQYF. CDR3 nucleotide sequence: TGTGCCAGCAGTAGAAAACCCCAGGGTTCTAGCACAGATACGCAGTATTTT.

V gene TRBV4-1 combines with J gene TRBJ2-7, with 9 bases lining up with TRBD1. Trimming cost V 2 bases and J 3 bases; bases outside gene matches: 17. CDR1 is MGHRA, CDR2 YSYEKL, per germline. The length of the CDR3 is 19 residues. The DNA for the CDR3 is TGCGCCAGCAGCCAAAGGGGACAGGGTAAGATAAGACCCCTCTACGAGCAGTACTTC. This sequence encodes CASSQRGQGKIRPLYEQYF.

This chain uses TRBV4-1 with TRBJ1-5; TRBD1 might be the D (6 bases). The germline V gene encodes CDR1 MGHRA and CDR2 YSYEKL. The V end was cut by 0 bases, the J end by 0 bases, with 18 bases between. The CDR3 consists of 19 residues. The CDR3 DNA sequence: TGCGCCAGCAGCCAAGATCCACAAGGGGGGGCGTATAGCAATCAGCCCCAGCATTTT. Translation gives CASSQDPQGGAYSNQPQHF.

On this clone itself: Other DNA sequences of this sample code for an identical CDR3. This chain connects TRBV10-3 to TRBJ1-6; 9 bases fit TRBD1. The CDR3 totals 15 residues. Trimming at V came to 0 bases and at J to 7 bases, leaving 1 base not matched to a gene. Germline V CDR1 and CDR2: ENHRY, SYGVKD. The CDR3 nucleotides are TGTGCCATCAGTGAGTCTGGACAGGGGAATTCACCCCTCCACTTT. Protein sequence: CAISESGQGNSPLHF.

The CDR3 region has the DNA TGTGCCAGCAGTAACCTAGCGGGGACTGGATCCTACGAGCAGTACTTC. Its translation: CASSNLAGTGSYEQYF. The chain is built from TRBV6-6 and TRBJ2-7; 9 nucleotides agree with TRBD2. The CDR3 sequence is 16 residues long. Germline CDR1 and CDR2: MNHNY and SVGAGI (reference sequence). With 5 bases clipped from V and 1 base from J, the junction kept 9 bases outside the gene matches.

This chain joins TRBV5-1 and TRBJ2-1, with 8 bases aligning to TRBD2. There are 14 residues in the CDR3. The V and J ends lost 2 bases and 4 bases, in that order; junction bases with no gene match: 2. The V gene's germline CDR1 is SGHRS and CDR2 YFSETQ. The CDR3 spells CASSLTGGYNEQFF. The CDR3 DNA follows: TGCGCCAGCAGCTTAACGGGGGGGTACAATGAGCAGTTCTTC.

V is TRBV19 and J is TRBJ2-7, with 11 bases aligning to TRBD2. From germline, CDR1 is LNHDA and CDR2 SQIVND (reference sequence). V lost 4 bases to trimming and J lost 0 bases; unmatched junction nucleotides: 5. The CDR3 sequence is 16 residues long. The chain's CDR3 is CASSRTSGPSSYEQYF. CDR3 sequence (DNA): TGTGCCAGTAGTAGGACTAGCGGGCCGAGCTCCTACGAGCAGTACTTC.

The chain links TRBV5-1 to TRBJ2-1; the D gene is possibly TRBD2 (5 bases). Looked up from germline, CDR1 is SGHRS and CDR2 is YFSETQ. The CDR3 is 16 residues long. V was shortened by 1 base and J by 0 bases, with 11 bases between the two germline ends. The chain's CDR3 is CASSLSTADSYNEQFF. Here the CDR3 DNA reads TGCGCCAGCAGCTTGAGTACAGCGGACTCCTACAATGAGCAGTTCTTC.

The J gene is TRBJ2-1, the V gene TRBV11-2; D is perhaps TRBD2 (5 bases). Deletions cut 1 base from V and 2 bases from J, with 12 bases between. The CDR3 loop spans 16 amino acids. Germline V CDR1 and CDR2: SGHAT, FQNNGV. The CDR3 spells CASSLVLDLTYNEQFF. The DNA of the CDR3 is TGTGCCAGCAGCTTAGTATTGGACTTAACCTACAATGAGCAGTTCTTC.

This chain connects TRBV5-4 to TRBJ1-1; maybe TRBD1 (5 bases). Trimming left V 0 bases short and J 5 bases short, with 11 bases between. CDR1 is SGHNT, CDR2 YYREEE, per germline (reference sequence). The CDR3 spans 14 residues. The CDR3: CASSLEQGQTEAFF. The CDR3 DNA reads TGTGCCAGCAGCTTGGAGCAGGGCCAAACTGAAGCTTTCTTT.

V and J are TRBV18 and TRBJ2-7; D may be TRBD2 (6 bases). The CDR3 consists of 15 residues. With 1 base removed from V and 0 bases from J, the gap between germline ends came to 10 bases. In germline, CDR1 is KGHSH, CDR2 LQKENI. DNA for the CDR3: TGTGCCAGCTCACCACTTGCGGGGACCTCCTACGAGCAGTACTTC. The encoded protein is CASSPLAGTSYEQYF.

The V and J genes are TRBV6-1 and TRBJ2-5, with D possibly TRBD1 on 6 matching bases. With the DNA end fitting TRBJ2-7 better, the J assignment may be wrong. The CDR3 spans 14 residues. Germline V lookup: CDR1 MNHNS, CDR2 SASEGT. This CDR3 is CASSQGGHLYEQYF. The DNA of the CDR3 is TGTGCCAGCAGCCAAGGGGGACACCTATACGAGCAGTACTTC.

The CDR3 here is CSVGPGLGETQYF. DNA of the CDR3: TGCAGCGTTGGACCGGGACTAGGGGAGACCCAGTACTTC. The chain combines TRBV29-1 with TRBJ2-5, with 8 bases fitting TRBD2. The CDR3 contains 13 residues. CDR1 and CDR2 (germline): SQVTM, ANQGSEA. The V gene end was trimmed by 4 bases and the J gene end by 5 bases; junction bases not matched to a gene: 6.

V is TRBV2 and J is TRBJ1-2; 10 bases are shared with TRBD1. V gave up 7 bases and J gave up 6 bases; unmatched junction bases: 8. The CDR3 runs to 14 residues. The germline V gene has CDR1 SNHLY and CDR2 FYNNEI. CDR3 sequence (DNA): TGTGCCAGCATGGAAGACAGGGGGCCGAATGGCTACACCTTC. Its translation is CASMEDRGPNGYTF.

The CDR3 nucleotides are TGTGCCAGCAGCTTAAGATCAGGCCTCACTGAAGCTTTCTTT. Translating gives CASSLRSGLTEAFF. The genes are TRBV11-2 and TRBJ1-1, with D uncertain. The length of the CDR3 is 14 residues. Per the germline V gene, CDR1 is SGHAT and CDR2 is FQNNGV. The V and J ends lost 2 bases and 4 bases respectively, with 11 bases between them.

This chain links TRBV7-9 with TRBJ1-1, with D possibly TRBD1 on 5 matching bases. Germline V CDR1 and CDR2: SEHNR, FQNEAQ (reference sequence). The CDR3 is 17 residues long. Trimming removed 4 bases from V and 3 bases from J, with 21 bases in between. CDR3 residues: CASSYFRVLIRDTEAFF. CDR3 in DNA: TGTGCCAGCAGCTACTTCAGGGTTTTGATTAGGGACACTGAAGCTTTCTTT.

About this clone: The junction departs from the called germline gene at one end, perhaps through a read error. The chain recombines TRBV7-2 with TRBJ1-1; weak D call: TRBD1 (5 bases). This CDR3 region has 14 residues. The V gene's germline CDR1 is SGHTA and CDR2 FQGNSA. The CDR3 spells CASSSVRATTEACF. As DNA, the CDR3 is TGTGCCAGCAGCTCCGTCAGGGCTACGACTGAAGCTTGCTTT.

V gene TRBV18 combines with J gene TRBJ2-7; 8 nucleotides line up with TRBD1. Germline V gives CDR1 KGHSH, CDR2 LQKENI. J gave up 6 bases and V 3 bases, and 4 bases lay outside the gene matches. The CDR3 totals 13 residues. The CDR3 DNA follows: TGTGCCAGCTCACCGACGACAGGGGCCGAGCAGTACTTC. Translated, it gives CASSPTTGAEQYF.

The chain carries TRBV7-8 and TRBJ1-3; possible D gene TRBD1, 5 bases. The ends were cut back, 2 bases at V and 0 bases at J, with 26 bases in the middle. The CDR3 consists of 21 residues. The germline V gene has CDR1 SGHVS and CDR2 FQNEAQ. The CDR3 loop is CASSLYGGMATGEGSGNTIYF. CDR3 sequence (DNA): TGTGCCAGCAGCTTATACGGGGGGATGGCCACGGGGGAGGGCTCTGGAAACACCATATATTTT.

The V call is TRBV5-4, the J call TRBJ2-7; 7 bases agree with TRBD2. CDR1 is SGHNT and CDR2 is YYREEE in the germline V gene (reference sequence). V trimming: 3 bases; J trimming: 7 bases; junction bases outside the gene matches: 13. The length of the CDR3 is 15 residues. The chain's CDR3 is CASSSLQGGPREQYF. The CDR3 bases are TGTGCCAGCAGCTCCCTTCAGGGAGGGCCTCGGGAGCAGTACTTC.

The genes are TRBV7-6 and TRBJ2-1; 7 nucleotides align to TRBD1. The CDR3 is 15 amino acids. The germline gives CDR1 SGHVS, CDR2 FNYEAQ. V gave up 5 bases and J gave up 3 bases; unmatched junction bases: 7. The CDR3 DNA sequence: TGTGCCAGCAGCGATAGGACAGGAAGCTACAATGAGCAGTTCTTC. Translating it yields CASSDRTGSYNEQFF.

The gene calls are TRBV5-6 and TRBJ1-1; D not resolved. Trimming took 3 bases from V and 7 from J, leaving 10 bases between them. Germline loops: CDR1 SGHDT, CDR2 YYEEEE. This CDR3 region has 12 residues. The CDR3 loop is CASSSPRFEAFF. Written as DNA, the CDR3 is TGTGCCAGCAGCTCCCCGAGATTTGAAGCTTTCTTT. The full variable domain, its missing parts supplied by reference TRBV5-6 and TRBJ1-1, is DAGVTQSPTHLIKTRGQQVTLRCSPKSGHDTVSWYQQALGQGPQFIFQYYEEEERQRGNFPDRFSGHQFPNYSSELNVNALLLGDSALYLCASSSPRFEAFFGQGTRLTVV.

The chain employs TRBV27 and TRBJ2-1, with 12 bases identical to TRBD2. The CDR3 covers 18 residues. Losses at the gene ends were 2 bases for V and 8 bases for J; bases not matched to a gene: 13. Germline V CDR1 and CDR2: MNHEY, SMNVEV (reference sequence). As DNA, the CDR3 is TGTGCCAGCAGTTTAAGGGTTACTAGCGGGAGGTACGGGGATGAGCAGTTCTTC. Its protein product is CASSLRVTSGRYGDEQFF.

This chain links TRBV10-3 with TRBJ2-5; a possible D gene is TRBD2 (6 bases). With 0 bases removed from V and 3 bases from J, the gap between germline ends came to 11 bases. This CDR3 has 15 residues. The germline gives CDR1 ENHRY, CDR2 SYGVKD. This CDR3 is CAISESIIAEETQYF. In DNA form, the CDR3 reads TGTGCCATCAGTGAGTCGATAATAGCGGAAGAGACCCAGTACTTC.

The chain employs TRBV5-1 and TRBJ1-4; 12 positions agree with TRBD1. Germline CDR1 reads SGHRS; CDR2 reads YFSETQ. The ends lost 0 bases at V and 4 bases at J; junction bases unmatched: 7. The length of the CDR3 is 18 residues. CDR3 nucleotide sequence: TGCGCCAGCAGCTTGGCCGGGGGACAGGGGGCTCTTAATGAAAAACTGTTTTTT. This encodes CASSLAGGQGALNEKLFF.

The CDR3 DNA follows: TGTGCCAGCAGCTTGTGGGACAGGTCCTACAATGAGCAGTTCTTC. Its translation: CASSLWDRSYNEQFF. The V and J genes are TRBV5-6 and TRBJ2-1, with TRBD1 identical over 8 bases. Germline V gene lookup returns CDR1 SGHDT and CDR2 YYEEEE. With 1 base clipped from V and 1 base from J, the junction kept 1 base outside the gene matches. The CDR3 is 15 amino acids.

The chain links TRBV28 to TRBJ1-1; D is unclear. The CDR3 is 15 residues long. Germline CDR1 and CDR2: MDHEN and SYDVKM. Trimming left V 4 bases short and J 2 bases short, with 14 bases between. CDR3 sequence (DNA): TGTGCCAGCAGTTCACCGACACCTACTAACACTGAAGCTTTCTTT. The encoded protein is CASSSPTPTNTEAFF. The full variable domain, rest sourced from reference TRBV28 and TRBJ1-1, is DVKVTQSSRYLVKRTGEKVFLECVQDMDHENMFWYRQDPGLGLRLIYFSYDVKMKEKGDIPEGYSVSREKKERFSLILESASTNQTSMYLCASSSPTPTNTEAFFGQGTRLTVV.

The chain combines TRBV5-8 with TRBJ1-5, with unresolved D. CDR3 length: 14 amino acids. V lost 2 bases and J lost 3, with 9 bases in between. Germline CDR1 and CDR2: SGHTS and YDEGEE. Here the CDR3 reads CASSFSPHNQPQHF. Written as DNA, the CDR3 is TGTGCCAGCAGCTTTAGTCCCCACAATCAGCCCCAGCATTTT.